A selection of T cell receptor beta chains follows, all from one sample in a study of T cell changes during pregnancy in multiple sclerosis. Only in-frame clones appear in the TCRdb table, and some are missing; sequencing was by immunoSEQ multiplex PCR. The sample has some 61,000 clones, more than 80% seen once; the top ten hold more than 0.75%. Sequencing was performed on peripheral blood, taken in the second trimester of pregnancy. The origin of the receptors is a female donor with multiple sclerosis, enrolled in a pregnancy study. CDR3s include the opening cysteine and the closing phenylalanine or tryptophan. A D gene is named only where the DNA matches it firmly. Expanded clones are given a class, and other clones once, few, many or no size at all.

j_call | d_call | v_call | clone_size | cdr3_aa | cdr3_nt
TRBJ2-5 | TRBD2 | TRBV7-7 | . | CASSPRTGGETQYF | TGTGCTAGCAGCCCTAGGACGGGGGGGGAGACCCAGTACTTC
TRBJ1-3 | . | TRBV9 | . | CASSRDSGNTIYF | TGTGCCAGCAGCAGAGACTCTGGAAACACCATATATTTT
TRBJ2-5 | TRBD2 | TRBV7-2 | . | CASSRSGGADQETQYF | TGTGCCAGCAGCCGTAGCGGGGGGGCGGACCAAGAGACCCAGTACTTC
TRBJ1-2 | . | TRBV5-1 | medium-sized | CASSLAPRAENYGYTF | TGCGCCAGCAGCTTGGCCCCGAGGGCGGAGAACTATGGCTACACCTTC
TRBJ2-3 | TRBD2 | TRBV4-3 | . | CASSQDPAGGGDTQYF | TGCGCCAGCAGCCAAGATCCGGCGGGGGGGGGAGATACGCAGTATTTT
TRBJ1-6 | . | TRBV7-3 | . | CASSSTGYNSPLHF | TGTGCCAGCAGCTCTACAGGCTATAATTCACCCCTCCACTTT
TRBJ1-6 | . | TRBV15 | . | CATSRANSPLHF | TGTGCCACCAGCAGAGCGAATTCACCCCTCCACTTT
TRBJ2-7 | . | TRBV10-3 | . | CAISGGRGTYEQYF | TGTGCCATCAGTGGAGGGAGAGGTACCTACGAGCAGTACTTC
TRBJ1-2 | . | TRBV18 | . | CASSPEGGSGYTF | TGTGCCAGCTCACCAGAAGGGGGTAGTGGCTACACCTTC
TRBJ1-4 | . | TRBV9 | . | CASSVDGRSNEKLFF | TGTGCCAGCAGCGTAGATGGCAGATCTAATGAAAAACTGTTTTTT
TRBJ2-3 | . | TRBV7-3 | few | CASPAPQYF | TGTGCCAGCCCAGCGCCCCAGTATTTT
TRBJ2-1 | TRBD2 | TRBV9 | . | CASSPPSGGAVDEQFF | TGTGCCAGCAGCCCTCCTAGCGGGGGGGCAGTCGATGAGCAGTTCTTC
TRBJ2-3 | TRBD2 | TRBV7-2 | . | CASSLLGGTSGLDTQYF | TGTGCCAGCAGCTTGTTGGGAGGGACTAGCGGCTTAGATACGCAGTATTTT
TRBJ2-5 | . | TRBV9 | . | CASSVALVGETQYF | TGTGCCAGCAGCGTAGCCCTAGTCGGGGAGACCCAGTACTTC
TRBJ2-7 | . | TRBV7-3 | once | CASSFGGSNYEQYF | TGTGCCAGCAGCTTCGGGGGAAGCAACTACGAGCAGTACTTC
TRBJ2-7 | . | TRBV9 | . | CASSVAPGAYEQYF | TGTGCCAGCAGCGTAGCGCCAGGGGCGTATGAGCAGTACTTC
TRBJ1-1 | TRBD1 | TRBV15 | once | CATSRDLRGTGGMNTEAFF | TGTGCCACCAGCAGAGATCTCAGGGGAACAGGGGGTATGAACACTGAAGCTTTCTTT
TRBJ2-3 | . | TRBV27 | . | CASSLGELGADTQYF | TGTGCCAGCAGTTTAGGGGAGTTAGGAGCAGATACGCAGTATTTT
TRBJ1-1 | TRBD1 | TRBV11-3 | . | CASSARDRGETEAFF | TGTGCCAGCAGCGCCCGGGACAGGGGGGAAACTGAAGCTTTCTTT